This TCR beta chain was retrieved from a study of cytomegalovirus exposure and HLA in healthy donors. Broader study findings: Cytomegalovirus association was assigned to approximately 160 TCR beta chains. As immune exposure information, only CMV serostatus was available. Earlier analysis yielded a pattern in which most TCR beta V segments were productive about 90% or about 30% of the time.

The PCR contained 60 Vbeta and 13 Jbeta primers. Data came from immunoSEQ multiplex PCR; TCRdb stores just in-frame clones and leaves some out. The table shows 120,000 or so clones, with approximately 87% occurring only once. There are many counts of this clone. Its target is unknown. CDR1 SGDLS and CDR2 YYNGEE come from the germline V gene. The V and J ends lost 3 bases and 1 base respectively, with 10 bases between them. This CDR3 has 14 amino acids. The V gene is TRBV9, the J gene TRBJ1-1; perhaps TRBD1 as D (5 bases). This clonotype originated in a young man in good health and CMV-seropositive. Material: PBMCs. The CDR3 region is CASSGTGANTEAFF. The CDR3 nucleotides read TGTGCCAGCAGCGGAACTGGGGCGAACACTGAAGCTTTCTTT.